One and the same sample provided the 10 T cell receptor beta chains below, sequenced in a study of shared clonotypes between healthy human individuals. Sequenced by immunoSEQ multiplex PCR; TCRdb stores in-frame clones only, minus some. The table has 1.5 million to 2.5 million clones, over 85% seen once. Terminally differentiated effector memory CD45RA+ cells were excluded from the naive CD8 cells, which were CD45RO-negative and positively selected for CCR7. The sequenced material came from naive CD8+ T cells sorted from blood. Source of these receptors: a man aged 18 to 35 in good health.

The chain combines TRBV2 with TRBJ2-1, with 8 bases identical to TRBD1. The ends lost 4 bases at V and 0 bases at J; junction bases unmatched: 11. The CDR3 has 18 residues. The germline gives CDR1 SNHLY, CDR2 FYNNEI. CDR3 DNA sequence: TGTGCCAGCAGTGTTGGCCTACAGGGGGAGAGCTCCTACAATGAGCAGTTCTTC. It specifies CASSVGLQGESSYNEQFF.

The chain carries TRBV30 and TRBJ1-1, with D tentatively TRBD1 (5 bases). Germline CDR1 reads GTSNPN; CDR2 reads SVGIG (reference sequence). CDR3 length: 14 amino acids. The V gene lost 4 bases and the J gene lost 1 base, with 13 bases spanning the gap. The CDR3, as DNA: TGTGCCTGGACGACGACAGCGGCGAACACTGAAGCTTTCTTT. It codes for CAWTTTAANTEAFF.

In DNA form, the CDR3 reads TGTGCCAGCAGTTACTCGTGGGAAGGGGCCTACGAGCAGTACTTC. Its protein is CASSYSWEGAYEQYF. The V gene is TRBV6-5, the J gene TRBJ2-7, with D possibly matching TRBD1 (5 bases). The germline V gene encodes CDR1 MNHEY and CDR2 SVGAGI. The CDR3 extends over 15 amino acids. V lost 0 bases, J lost 2 bases, and 11 bases lay in between.

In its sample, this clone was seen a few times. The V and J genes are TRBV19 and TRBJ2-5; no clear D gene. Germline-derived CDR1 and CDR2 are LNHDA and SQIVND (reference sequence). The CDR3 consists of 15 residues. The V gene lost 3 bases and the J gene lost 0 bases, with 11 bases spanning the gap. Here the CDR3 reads CASSIHTEYQETQYF. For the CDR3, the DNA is TGTGCCAGTAGTATCCATACGGAGTACCAAGAGACCCAGTACTTC.

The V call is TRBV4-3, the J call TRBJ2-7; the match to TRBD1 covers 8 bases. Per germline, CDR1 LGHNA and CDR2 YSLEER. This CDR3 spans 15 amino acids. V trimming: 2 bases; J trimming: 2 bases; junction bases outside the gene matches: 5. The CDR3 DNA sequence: TGCGCCAGCAGCCAAAGCGAGACAGGGGCCTACGAGCAGTACTTC. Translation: CASSQSETGAYEQYF.

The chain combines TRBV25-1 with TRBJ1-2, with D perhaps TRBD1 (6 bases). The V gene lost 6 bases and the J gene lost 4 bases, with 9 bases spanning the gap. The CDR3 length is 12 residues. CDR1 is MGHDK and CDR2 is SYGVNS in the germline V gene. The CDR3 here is CASRQGRYGYTF. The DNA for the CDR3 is TGTGCCAGCAGACAGGGCCGCTATGGCTACACCTTC.

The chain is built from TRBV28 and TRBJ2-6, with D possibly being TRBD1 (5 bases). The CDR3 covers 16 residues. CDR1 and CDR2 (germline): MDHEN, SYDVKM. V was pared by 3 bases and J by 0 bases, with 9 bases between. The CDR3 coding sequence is TGTGCCAGCAGTTTTGTGACAGTCTCTGGGGCCAACGTCCTGACTTTC. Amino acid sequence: CASSFVTVSGANVLTF. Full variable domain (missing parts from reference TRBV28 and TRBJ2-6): DVKVTQSSRYLVKRTGEKVFLECVQDMDHENMFWYRQDPGLGLRLIYFSYDVKMKEKGDIPEGYSVSREKKERFSLILESASTNQTSMYLCASSFVTVSGANVLTFGAGSRLTVL.

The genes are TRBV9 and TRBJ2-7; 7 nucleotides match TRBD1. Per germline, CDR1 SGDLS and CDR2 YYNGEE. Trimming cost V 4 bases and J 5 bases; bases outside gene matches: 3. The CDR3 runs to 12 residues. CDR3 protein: CASSYRGDEQYF. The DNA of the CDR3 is TGTGCCAGCAGCTACAGGGGCGACGAGCAGTACTTC.

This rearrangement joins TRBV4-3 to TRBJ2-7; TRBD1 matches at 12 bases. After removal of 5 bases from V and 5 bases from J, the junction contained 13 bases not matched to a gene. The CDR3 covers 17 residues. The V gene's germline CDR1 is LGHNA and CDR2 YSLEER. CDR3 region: CASSFSLTGTGGDEQYF. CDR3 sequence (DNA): TGCGCCAGCAGCTTCTCTCTTACCGGGACAGGGGGCGACGAGCAGTACTTC.

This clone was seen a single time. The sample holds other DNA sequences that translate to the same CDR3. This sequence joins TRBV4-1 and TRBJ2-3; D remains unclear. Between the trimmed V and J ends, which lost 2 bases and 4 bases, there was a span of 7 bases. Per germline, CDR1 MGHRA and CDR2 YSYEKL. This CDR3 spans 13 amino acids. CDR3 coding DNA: TGCGCCAGCAGCCAACCGGGCTCAGATACGCAGTATTTT. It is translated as CASSQPGSDTQYF.